This is a list of T cell receptor beta chains from one sample in a study of T cells after yellow fever vaccination. TCRdb re-derived calls from the 5' RACE reads in MiXCR, one entry per CDR3 protein. The repertoire includes some 290,000 distinct CDR3 sequences, roughly a tenth of them detected once, and approximately 3% sits in the top ten. Sequences were derived from CD4+ T cells sorted from PBMCs, sampled 45 days after the yellow fever booster vaccination. The receptors were gathered from a young man who received the YFV17D yellow fever vaccine. Each CDR3 is given with its conserved first and last residue. The order of the fields is J gene, V gene, clone size, D gene, CDR3 DNA, CDR3 protein. The D gene is left open where the match is weak. Clone size appears in some rows only: once, few, many, or a class for an expanded clone.

j_call: TRBJ2-5
v_call: TRBV9
clone_size: few
d_call: NA
cdr3_nt: TGTGCCAGCAGCCCCCCCACTCGTGGGACATTTCAAGAGACCCAGTACTTC
cdr3_aa: CASSPPTRGTFQETQYF

j_call: TRBJ2-5
v_call: TRBV3-1
clone_size: many
d_call: NA
cdr3_nt: TGTGCCAGCAGCCAAAGGGGCGCAGAGACCCAGTACTTC
cdr3_aa: CASSQRGAETQYF

j_call: TRBJ2-5
v_call: TRBV7-9
clone_size: few
d_call: NA
cdr3_nt: TGTGCCAGCAGACCGCAAGGCGGCCAAGAGACCCAGTACTTC
cdr3_aa: CASRPQGGQETQYF

j_call: TRBJ2-3
v_call: TRBV4-2
clone_size: few
d_call: NA
cdr3_nt: TGTGCCAGCAGCCAAATGGGGGTAGCCGCAGATACGCAGTATTTT
cdr3_aa: CASSQMGVAADTQYF

j_call: TRBJ1-4
v_call: TRBV18
clone_size: few
d_call: TRBD1
cdr3_nt: TGTGCCAGCTCGTCACAGGGGCAACCGGGAGAAAAACTGTTTTTT
cdr3_aa: CASSSQGQPGEKLFF

j_call: TRBJ1-6
v_call: TRBV5-1
clone_size: many
d_call: NA
cdr3_nt: TGCGCCAGCCGAACAGGGTCGAATTCACCCCTCCACTTT
cdr3_aa: CASRTGSNSPLHF

j_call: TRBJ2-5
v_call: TRBV12-3/TRBV12-4
clone_size: many
d_call: NA
cdr3_nt: TGTGCCAGCAGGCGACAGGCCCTGTTGGGAGAGACCCAGTACTTC
cdr3_aa: CASRRQALLGETQYF

j_call: TRBJ2-5
v_call: TRBV18
clone_size: NA
d_call: TRBD1
cdr3_nt: TGTGCCAGCTCACCGGGACAGGGGCTTTACCAAGAGACCCAGTACTTC
cdr3_aa: CASSPGQGLYQETQYF

j_call: TRBJ1-2
v_call: TRBV14
clone_size: NA
d_call: TRBD1
cdr3_nt: TGTGCCAGCAGCCAAGATCTGGGACAGTACTCCTATGGCTACACCTTC
cdr3_aa: CASSQDLGQYSYGYTF

j_call: TRBJ1-4
v_call: TRBV4-2
clone_size: NA
d_call: TRBD1
cdr3_nt: TGTGCCAGCAGCCAGGACCGCGACACAGGGGGCATAAGGGGAAAACTGTTTTTT
cdr3_aa: CASSQDRDTGGIRGKLFF

j_call: TRBJ1-1
v_call: TRBV5-5
clone_size: few
d_call: TRBD1
cdr3_nt: TGTGCCAGCAGCGACAGGGAAGGAGCTTTCTTT
cdr3_aa: CASSDREGAFF

j_call: TRBJ1-3
v_call: TRBV6-6
clone_size: few
d_call: TRBD1
cdr3_nt: TGTGCCAGCAGTGCGCCGGGACAGCTGAGGAGGGGAAACACCATATATTTT
cdr3_aa: CASSAPGQLRRGNTIYF

j_call: TRBJ2-1
v_call: TRBV5-1
clone_size: many
d_call: TRBD2
cdr3_nt: TGCGCCAGCAGCCCGAGCGGGGGGTCCTACAATGAGCAGTTCTTC
cdr3_aa: CASSPSGGSYNEQFF

j_call: TRBJ1-2
v_call: TRBV29-1
clone_size: NA
d_call: NA
cdr3_nt: TGCAGCGTTACAGGGTATAACTATGGCTACACCTTC
cdr3_aa: CSVTGYNYGYTF

j_call: TRBJ2-3
v_call: TRBV19
clone_size: many
d_call: NA
cdr3_nt: TGTGCCAGTAGGGACGGAGGCACAGATACGCAGTATTTT
cdr3_aa: CASRDGGTDTQYF

j_call: TRBJ1-4
v_call: TRBV19
clone_size: few
d_call: NA
cdr3_nt: TGTGCCAGTAACGGGGAAACTAATGAAAAACTGTTTTTT
cdr3_aa: CASNGETNEKLFF

j_call: TRBJ1-2
v_call: TRBV7-9
clone_size: few
d_call: NA
cdr3_nt: TGTGCCAGCAGCTTATCGGAGAAGTCAGGCTACACCTTC
cdr3_aa: CASSLSEKSGYTF

j_call: TRBJ1-1
v_call: TRBV5-1
clone_size: NA
d_call: TRBD1
cdr3_nt: TGCGCCAGCAGCTCTTACCGGACAGGGAGGAGTGAAGCTTTCTTT
cdr3_aa: CASSSYRTGRSEAFF

j_call: TRBJ1-1
v_call: TRBV27
clone_size: NA
d_call: NA
cdr3_nt: TGTGCCAGCAGTCCCCGGGCAGTCAACACTGAAGCTTTCTTT
cdr3_aa: CASSPRAVNTEAFF

j_call: TRBJ2-2
v_call: TRBV6-2/TRBV6-3
clone_size: NA
d_call: TRBD1
cdr3_nt: TGTGCCAGCAGCCGACAGGGGGTCCTGGCCGGGGAGCTGTTTTTT
cdr3_aa: CASSRQGVLAGELFF

j_call: TRBJ2-3
v_call: TRBV24-1
clone_size: few
d_call: NA
cdr3_nt: TGTGCCACCAGTGAGATTCGACGGGGAAGCACAGATACGCAGTATTTT
cdr3_aa: CATSEIRRGSTDTQYF

j_call: TRBJ2-7
v_call: TRBV12-3/TRBV12-4
clone_size: NA
d_call: NA
cdr3_nt: TGTGCCAGCAGTCTGAGGGAAGGTGGGGCCGAGCAGTACTTC
cdr3_aa: CASSLREGGAEQYF

j_call: TRBJ2-3
v_call: TRBV18
clone_size: many
d_call: NA
cdr3_nt: TGTGCCAGCTTACTACAGGTTAGCACAGATACGCAGTATTTT
cdr3_aa: CASLLQVSTDTQYF

j_call: TRBJ1-1
v_call: TRBV18
clone_size: few
d_call: NA
cdr3_nt: TGTGCCAGCTCAAAAACTACCCAGGGGAACACTGAAGCTTTCTTT
cdr3_aa: CASSKTTQGNTEAFF

j_call: TRBJ1-5
v_call: TRBV6-2/TRBV6-3
clone_size: NA
d_call: NA
cdr3_nt: TGTGCCAGCAGCCCCCCGGCAGGGCTGGTTGAGCAGCCCCAGCATTTT
cdr3_aa: CASSPPAGLVEQPQHF

j_call: TRBJ2-3
v_call: TRBV6-5
clone_size: many
d_call: NA
cdr3_nt: TGTGCCAGCAGTTACTCCGATTTCACAGATACGCAGTATTTT
cdr3_aa: CASSYSDFTDTQYF

j_call: TRBJ2-1
v_call: TRBV28
clone_size: once
d_call: TRBD2
cdr3_nt: TGTGCCAGCAGCTGGATCGGGGGGAATGAGCAGTTCTTC
cdr3_aa: CASSWIGGNEQFF

j_call: TRBJ1-2
v_call: TRBV14
clone_size: many
d_call: TRBD1
cdr3_nt: TGTGCCAGCAGCGGGACAGGGAACTATGGCTACACCTTC
cdr3_aa: CASSGTGNYGYTF

j_call: TRBJ2-1
v_call: TRBV7-9
clone_size: NA
d_call: TRBD1
cdr3_nt: TGTGCCAGCAGTAATAATCAGGGGGCGTACAATGAGCAGTTCTTC
cdr3_aa: CASSNNQGAYNEQFF

j_call: TRBJ1-2
v_call: TRBV5-1
clone_size: NA
d_call: NA
cdr3_nt: TGCGCCAGCAGCTTCCAGGACAGTTATGGCTACACCTTC
cdr3_aa: CASSFQDSYGYTF

j_call: TRBJ1-2
v_call: TRBV7-2
clone_size: NA
d_call: NA
cdr3_nt: TGTGCCAGCAGCTTAAGGGACGGTGCTAACTATGGCTACACCTTC
cdr3_aa: CASSLRDGANYGYTF